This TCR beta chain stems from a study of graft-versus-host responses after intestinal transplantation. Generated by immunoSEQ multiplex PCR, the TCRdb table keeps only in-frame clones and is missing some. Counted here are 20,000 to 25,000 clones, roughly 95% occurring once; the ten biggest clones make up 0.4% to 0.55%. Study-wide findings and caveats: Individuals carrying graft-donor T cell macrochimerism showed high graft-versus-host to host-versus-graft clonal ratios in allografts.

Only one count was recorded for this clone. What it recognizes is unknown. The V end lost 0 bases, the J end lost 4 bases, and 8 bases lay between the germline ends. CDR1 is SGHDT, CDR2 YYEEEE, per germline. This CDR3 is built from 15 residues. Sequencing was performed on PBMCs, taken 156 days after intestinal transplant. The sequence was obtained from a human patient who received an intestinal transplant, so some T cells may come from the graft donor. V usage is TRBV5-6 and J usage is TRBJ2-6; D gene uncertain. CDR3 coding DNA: TGTGCCAGCAGCTTGGCCCTTGAGGGGGCCAACGTCCTGACTTTC. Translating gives CASSLALEGANVLTF.